What follows describes a single T cell receptor beta chain. This sample is drawn from a study of blood T cells in healthy people across ages. A second PCR of 7 to 11 cycles used a sample-barcoded 5' primer and a J-beta primer mix. MiXCR, run by TCRdb on the 5' RACE reads, gives a single entry per CDR3 protein. This sample has around 900,000 distinct CDR3 sequences, with roughly half found just once. Germline CDR1 SGHKS, CDR2 YYEKEE (reference sequence). V lost 0 bases and J lost 4, with 13 bases in between. The CDR3 runs to 15 residues. Healthy Russian Caucasian donors spanned ages about 6 to 100 years.

The sequence came from a woman in her sixties or seventies in good health. The chain is built from TRBV5-5 and TRBJ1-2, with D perhaps matching TRBD1 (5 bases). The material sequenced was blood. This CDR3 reads CASSLGQTMVYGYTF. Here the CDR3 DNA reads TGTGCCAGCAGCTTGGGACAGACCATGGTCTATGGCTACACCTTC.